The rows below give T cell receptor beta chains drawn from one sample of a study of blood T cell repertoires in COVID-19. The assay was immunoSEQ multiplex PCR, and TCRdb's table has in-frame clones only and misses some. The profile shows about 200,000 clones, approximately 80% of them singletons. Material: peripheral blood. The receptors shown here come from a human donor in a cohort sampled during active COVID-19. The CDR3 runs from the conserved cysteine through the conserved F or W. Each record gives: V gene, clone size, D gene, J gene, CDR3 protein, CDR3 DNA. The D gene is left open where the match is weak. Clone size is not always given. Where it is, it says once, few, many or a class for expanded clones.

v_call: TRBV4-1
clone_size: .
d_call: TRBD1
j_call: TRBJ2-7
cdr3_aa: CASSQDQQGRSEQYF
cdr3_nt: TGCGCCAGCAGCCAAGATCAACAGGGGCGAAGCGAGCAGTACTTC

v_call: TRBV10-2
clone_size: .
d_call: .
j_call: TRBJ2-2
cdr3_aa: CASSDGQGVTGELFF
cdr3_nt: TGCGCCAGCAGTGACGGGCAGGGCGTTACCGGGGAGCTGTTTTTT

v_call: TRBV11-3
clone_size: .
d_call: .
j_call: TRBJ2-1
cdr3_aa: CASSLESDEQFF
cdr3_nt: TGTGCCAGCAGCTTAGAGTCGGATGAGCAGTTCTTC

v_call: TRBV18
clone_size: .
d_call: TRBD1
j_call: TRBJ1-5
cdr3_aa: CASSKGQGGNQPQHF
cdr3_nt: TGTGCCAGCTCAAAAGGACAGGGAGGGAATCAGCCCCAGCATTTT

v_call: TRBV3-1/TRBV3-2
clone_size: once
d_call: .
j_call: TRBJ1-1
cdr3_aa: CASSQSTTGNTEAFF
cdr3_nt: TGTGCCAGCAGCCAGTCAACCACTGGGAACACTGAAGCTTTCTTT

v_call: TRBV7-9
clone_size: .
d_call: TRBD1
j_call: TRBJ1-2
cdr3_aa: CASSLMGQGDGYTF
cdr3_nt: TGTGCCAGCAGCTTAATGGGACAGGGAGACGGCTACACCTTC

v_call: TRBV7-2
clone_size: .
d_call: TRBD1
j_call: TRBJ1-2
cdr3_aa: CASSVRTGGIYGYTF
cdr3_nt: TGTGCCAGCAGCGTCCGGACAGGGGGTATCTATGGCTACACCTTC

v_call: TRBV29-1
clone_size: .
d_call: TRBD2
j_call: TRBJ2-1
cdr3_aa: CSVFSGSYEQFF
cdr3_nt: TGCAGCGTCTTCAGCGGGAGCTATGAGCAGTTCTTC

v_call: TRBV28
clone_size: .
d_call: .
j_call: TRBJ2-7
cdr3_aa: CATYGLYSSYEQYF
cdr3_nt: TGTGCCACCTACGGATTATACAGCTCCTACGAGCAGTACTTC

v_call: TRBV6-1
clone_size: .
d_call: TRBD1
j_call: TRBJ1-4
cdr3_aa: CASSDTGGRGATNEKLFF
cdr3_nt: TGTGCCAGCAGTGATACAGGGGGCCGAGGTGCAACTAATGAAAAACTGTTTTTT

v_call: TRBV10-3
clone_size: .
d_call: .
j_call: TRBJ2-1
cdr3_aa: CASSGILDEQFF
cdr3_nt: TGTGCCTCGTCGGGGATCCTTGATGAGCAGTTCTTC

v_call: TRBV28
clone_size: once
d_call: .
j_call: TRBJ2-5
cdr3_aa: CASINNGETQYF
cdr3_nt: TGTGCCAGCATCAATAACGGGGAGACCCAGTACTTC

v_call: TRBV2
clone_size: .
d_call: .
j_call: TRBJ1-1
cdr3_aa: CASSSLVVRLPHTEAFF
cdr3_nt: TGTGCCAGCAGTTCCCTTGTAGTGCGGCTTCCGCACACTGAAGCTTTCTTT